This TCR beta chain emerged from a study of cytomegalovirus exposure and HLA in healthy donors. Study-level results: TCR sequences were mostly rare, though some public TCRs occurred in many donors. Clusters of TCRs from the first cohort tended to co-occur in the 100 to 150 validation repertoires (as a later analysis found). The study labeled 150 to 200 TCR beta chains cytomegalovirus-associated.

This clone was counted once. What it binds is not known. These donors were members of the approximately 120-subject validation cohort, a group separate from the approximately 620-subject first cohort. The CDR3 consists of 18 residues. Germline CDR1 SGHTA, CDR2 FQGTGA. V lost 5 bases, J lost 4 bases, and 8 bases stayed unmatched. Clones were sequenced by immunoSEQ multiplex PCR, and TCRdb holds only the in-frame ones, with some missing. The table includes 100,000 to 120,000 clones, roughly 90% detected once. This receptor was taken from a woman aged 25 to 39 in good health and CMV-seropositive. Material: PBMCs. The chain links TRBV7-3 to TRBJ2-1, with 16 bases identical to TRBD2. CDR3: CASSPGLAGGRGYNEQFF. In nucleotides, the CDR3 is TGTGCCAGCAGCCCGGGACTAGCGGGAGGGAGGGGGTACAATGAGCAGTTCTTC. Full variable domain (missing parts from reference TRBV7-3 and TRBJ2-1): GAGVSQTPSNKVTEKGKYVELRCDPISGHTALYWYRQSLGQGPEFLIYFQGTGAADDSGLPNDRFFAVRPEGSVSTLKIQRTERGDSAVYLCASSPGLAGGRGYNEQFFGPGTRLTVL.